This TCR beta chain was captured in a study of blood T cell repertoires in COVID-19. In the original workflow: Amplification of reference gene primers was used by the study to estimate nucleated cell counts. The assay was immunoSEQ multiplex PCR, and TCRdb's table has in-frame clones only and misses some. Clone size and the V and J calls come from that table; the DNA yielded D and trimming. This sample has about 220,000 clones, with over 80% found just once. The CDR3 covers 16 residues. The J segment lost 5 bases and the V segment lost 4 bases, leaving 6 bases of the junction unmatched. CDR1 is SGHRS, CDR2 YFSETQ, per germline.

The chain couples TRBV5-1 to TRBJ2-7, with 16 nucleotides matching TRBD2. This clonotype originated in a human donor in a cohort sampled during active COVID-19. Sample: peripheral blood. The CDR3 DNA follows: TGCGCCAGCAGCCCAGGGACTAGCGGGAGGGGCCACGAGCAGTACTTC. Translating gives CASSPGTSGRGHEQYF.